These 22 T cell receptor beta chains were sequenced from one sample in a study of cytomegalovirus exposure and HLA in healthy donors (dated by TCRdb to 2017 to 2019). Library creation used the immunoSEQ multiplex PCR assay. The multiplex PCR relied on a mix of 60 forward primers for TCR Vbeta segments and 13 reverse primers for TCR Jbeta segments. As stored in TCRdb, this immuneACCESS dataset retains in-frame rearrangements with V and J assigned. A fraction of the clones does not appear; measured against another copy, unresolved V genes explain less than half of the discrepancy, and the remainder lacks a known reason. Across this sample there are 150,000 to 200,000 clones, with about four fifths seen only once. The ten largest clones capture about 7% of the sample. Sequenced sample: PBMCs. These receptors came from a man aged 25 to 40 in good health and CMV-seropositive.

The V and J genes are TRBV19 and TRBJ2-1; D perhaps matches TRBD1 (6 bases). The CDR3 covers 13 residues. V lost 4 bases and J lost 7, with 11 bases in between. Germline CDR1 and CDR2: LNHDA and SQIVND (reference sequence). The CDR3 coding sequence is TGTGCCAGTAGTAAACAGGGTGGGAATGAGCAGTTCTTC. Its protein product is CASSKQGGNEQFF.

The chain joins TRBV14 to TRBJ2-5; the match to TRBD1 covers 7 bases. V lost 3 bases, J lost 5 bases, and 9 bases stayed unmatched. Germline CDR1 SGHDN, CDR2 FVKESK. This CDR3 contains 15 residues. CDR3: CASSHTLGGGETQYF. As DNA, the CDR3 is TGTGCCAGCAGCCACACTCTAGGGGGCGGGGAGACCCAGTACTTC.

The J gene is TRBJ1-1, the V gene TRBV7-2, with 7 positions matching TRBD1. V trimming: 4 bases; J trimming: 0 bases; junction bases outside the gene matches: 11. Germline values: CDR1 SGHTA, CDR2 FQGNSA. The CDR3 is 17 amino acids. In DNA form, the CDR3 reads TGTGCCAGCAGCTCAGGGGACAGACCAATAATGAACACTGAAGCTTTCTTT. Its protein product is CASSSGDRPIMNTEAFF.

Notes on this clone: An end of the junction does not agree with germline; a read error may underlie this. The V gene is TRBV6-1, the J gene TRBJ2-3, with 14 nucleotides matching TRBD2. There are 18 residues in the CDR3. Per the germline V gene, CDR1 is MNHNS and CDR2 is SASEGT. The CDR3 region has the DNA TGTGCCAGCAGGGAAGGGACTAGCGGGAGTGGGGGCACAGATACGCAGTATTTT. It is translated as CASREGTSGSGGTDTQYF.

This rearrangement joins TRBV27 to TRBJ2-1; 12 bases line up with TRBD2. The CDR3 consists of 17 residues. Germline CDR1 MNHEY, CDR2 SMNVEV (reference sequence). V shed 4 bases and J 7 bases; nucleotides not matched to a gene: 11. The CDR3 here is CASSSPRLAGENNEQFF. The CDR3 region has the DNA TGTGCCAGCAGTTCCCCCCGACTAGCGGGAGAGAATAATGAGCAGTTCTTC.

Only a few counts were recorded for this clone. The V call is TRBV7-9, the J call TRBJ2-1, with TRBD2 as a possible D gene (5 bases). Looked up from germline, CDR1 is SEHNR and CDR2 is FQNEAQ (reference sequence). CDR3 length equals 12 residues. Trimming cost V 5 bases and J 10 bases, with 12 bases left between them. The CDR3 DNA follows: TGTGCCAGCAGCGAAAGACTAATGGAGCAGTTCTTC. Its translation is CASSERLMEQFF.

V usage is TRBV6-1 and J usage is TRBJ1-6; 8 positions match TRBD1. Losses at the gene ends were 2 bases for V and 6 bases for J; bases not matched to a gene: 3. Germline V CDR1 and CDR2: MNHNS, SASEGT. The CDR3 covers 15 residues. This CDR3 reads CASSEQGASNSPLHF. The CDR3 bases are TGTGCCAGCAGTGAACAGGGGGCGAGTAATTCACCCCTCCACTTT.

The rearrangement uses TRBV11-3 and TRBJ1-3; D gene uncertain. The germline V gene has CDR1 SGHNT and CDR2 YENEEA. CDR3 length equals 14 residues. V shed 1 base and J shed 3 bases, with 7 bases lying between them. Here the CDR3 DNA reads TGTGCCAGCAGCTTAGCCCGGGGTGGAAACACCATATATTTT. It encodes CASSLARGGNTIYF.

The chain joins TRBV28 to TRBJ2-1, with 7 bases aligning to TRBD1. CDR1 is MDHEN, CDR2 SYDVKM, per germline. V was clipped by 5 bases and J by 8 bases; unmatched bases: 12. The CDR3 is 15 residues long. CDR3 coding DNA: TGTGCCAGCAGTACCCCCGGGACAGTTGCCTATGAGCAGTTCTTC. Translation gives CASSTPGTVAYEQFF.

V and J are TRBV5-4 and TRBJ1-4; D is unresolved. The CDR3 extends over 14 amino acids. CDR1 and CDR2 from the germline V gene are SGHNT and YYREEE (reference sequence). Trimming stripped 2 bases from V and 4 bases from J, with 9 bases between. CDR3 protein: CASSFGGDNEKLFF. The CDR3, as DNA: TGTGCCAGCAGCTTTGGTGGAGATAATGAAAAACTGTTTTTT.

J is TRBJ1-1 and V is TRBV25-1; the D gene is possibly TRBD1 (6 bases). CDR3 length: 15 residues. Germline V gene sequence: CDR1 MGHDK, CDR2 SYGVNS. Trimming stripped 5 bases from V and 1 base from J, with 14 bases between. CDR3: CASSKSTGGNTEAFF. Here the CDR3 DNA reads TGTGCCAGCAGTAAATCGACAGGCGGGAACACTGAAGCTTTCTTT.

This chain joins TRBV27 and TRBJ2-5; no reliable D call. Gene TRBJ2-7 matches the end of the DNA better, so the J call may be wrong. This CDR3 has 16 amino acids. Germline CDR1 and CDR2: MNHEY and SMNVEV (reference sequence). Here the CDR3 reads CASSLFRRLLAYEQYF. In DNA form, the CDR3 reads TGTGCCAGCAGTTTATTTCGCCGGCTTTTAGCCTACGAGCAGTACTTC.

The chain recombines TRBV5-6 with TRBJ2-1; no reliable D call. Germline V gene lookup returns CDR1 SGHDT and CDR2 YYEEEE. Trimming removed 3 bases at V and 0 bases at J, with 4 bases between. The CDR3 contains 13 residues. The CDR3 here is CASSSSSYNEQFF. CDR3 coding DNA: TGTGCCAGCAGCTCGAGCTCCTACAATGAGCAGTTCTTC.

This clone was recorded only once. V is TRBV6-4 and J is TRBJ2-6, with 8 bases aligning to TRBD1. Germline loops: CDR1 MRHNA, CDR2 SNTAGT. The CDR3 sequence is 15 residues long. Losses at the gene ends were 4 bases for V and 3 bases for J; bases not matched to a gene: 2. Here the CDR3 reads CASSGQGNGANVLTF. The CDR3 DNA reads as TGTGCCAGCAGTGGACAGGGGAATGGGGCCAACGTCCTGACTTTC.

The rearrangement links TRBV4-3 to TRBJ2-7; TRBD2 matches 9 bases. Germline-derived CDR1 and CDR2 are LGHNA and YSLEER. The CDR3 totals 15 residues. J lost 3 bases, V lost 4 bases, and 7 bases had no gene match. As DNA, the CDR3 is TGCGCCAGCAGCCCCAGTACTAGCGGGCTCTACGAGCAGTACTTC. As protein: CASSPSTSGLYEQYF.

This clone was picked up a small number of times. This chain connects TRBV18 to TRBJ2-5; the match to TRBD2 covers 7 bases. Trimming at V came to 0 bases and at J to 2 bases, leaving 6 bases not matched to a gene. This CDR3 is 16 amino acids long. The V gene's germline CDR1 is KGHSH and CDR2 LQKENI. DNA for the CDR3: TGTGCCAGCTCACCACCGGGCGGGAGAATACAAGAGACCCAGTACTTC. Amino acid sequence: CASSPPGGRIQETQYF.

The chain couples TRBV7-9 to TRBJ1-5, with a tentative D call TRBD1 (5 bases). The CDR3 runs 14 residues. Germline V CDR1 and CDR2: SEHNR, FQNEAQ (reference sequence). Trimming took 8 bases from V and 4 from J, leaving 15 bases between them. The CDR3 sequence is CASRSQAENQPQHF. The CDR3 DNA reads TGTGCCAGCCGATCACAGGCGGAAAATCAGCCCCAGCATTTT. Using reference TRBV7-9 and TRBJ1-5 for the parts outside the CDR3, the full variable domain is DTGVSQNPRHKITKRGQNVTFRCDPISEHNRLYWYRQTLGQGPEFLTYFQNEAQLEKSRLLSDRFSAERPKGSFSTLEIQRTEQGDSAMYLCASRSQAENQPQHFGDGTRLSIL.

The chain is built from TRBV18 and TRBJ2-1; 11 bases fit TRBD2. In germline, CDR1 is KGHSH, CDR2 LQKENI. Trimming took 5 bases from V and 7 from J; bases not matched to a gene: 7. The CDR3 extends over 15 amino acids. The CDR3 bases are TGTGCCAGCTCAAATAGCGGGGGGGCTCTGAATGAGCAGTTCTTC. It yields the protein CASSNSGGALNEQFF.

The chain links TRBV11-2 to TRBJ1-5; weak D call: TRBD1 (5 bases). The CDR3 is 17 amino acids. Trimming shortened V by 0 bases and J by 4 bases, and 16 bases separated the two germline ends. The germline V gene encodes CDR1 SGHAT and CDR2 FQNNGV. Here the CDR3 reads CASSLDQVMAGNQPQHF. The CDR3 coding sequence is TGTGCCAGCAGCTTAGATCAGGTAATGGCAGGGAATCAGCCCCAGCATTTT. The full variable domain, rest sourced from reference TRBV11-2 and TRBJ1-5, is EAGVAQSPRYKIIEKRQSVAFWCNPISGHATLYWYQQILGQGPKLLIQFQNNGVVDDSQLPKDRFSAERLKGVDSTLKIQPAKLEDSAVYLCASSLDQVMAGNQPQHFGDGTRLSIL.

In its sample, this clone was seen a few times. The chain couples TRBV11-3 to TRBJ1-1; a weak D match, TRBD1 (6 bases). Per the germline V gene, CDR1 is SGHNT and CDR2 is YENEEA. The CDR3 has 16 residues. V was trimmed by 5 bases and J by 6 bases, leaving 22 bases between them. The CDR3 coding sequence is TGTGCCAGCAGCGCTGCTGTTCTTCAGCCAGGGGCTGAAGCTTTCTTT. It is translated as CASSAAVLQPGAEAFF. The full variable domain, with the rest looked up from reference TRBV11-3 and TRBJ1-1, is EAGVVQSPRYKIIEKKQPVAFWCNPISGHNTLYWYLQNLGQGPELLIRYENEEAVDDSQLPKDRFSAERLKGVDSTLKIQPAELGDSAVYLCASSAAVLQPGAEAFFGQGTRLTVV.

J is TRBJ2-4 and V is TRBV5-1; 11 positions agree with TRBD1. CDR1 and CDR2 (germline): SGHRS, YFSETQ. Trimming removed 3 bases from V and 10 bases from J; junction bases left unmatched: 3. The CDR3 contains 13 residues. In DNA form, the CDR3 reads TGCGCCAGCAGCTCGGGGACAGGGGGGATTCAGTACTTC. Its translation: CASSSGTGGIQYF.

The chain couples TRBV2 to TRBJ1-6, with TRBD1 matching over 7 bases. Germline CDR1 is SNHLY and CDR2 is FYNNEI. V dropped 11 bases and J dropped 3; count of bases not matched to a gene: 7. This CDR3 region has 14 residues. The CDR3 nucleotides read TGTGCCGTGCTCCAGGGGGACTATAATTCACCCCTCCACTTT. This gives the protein CAVLQGDYNSPLHF.